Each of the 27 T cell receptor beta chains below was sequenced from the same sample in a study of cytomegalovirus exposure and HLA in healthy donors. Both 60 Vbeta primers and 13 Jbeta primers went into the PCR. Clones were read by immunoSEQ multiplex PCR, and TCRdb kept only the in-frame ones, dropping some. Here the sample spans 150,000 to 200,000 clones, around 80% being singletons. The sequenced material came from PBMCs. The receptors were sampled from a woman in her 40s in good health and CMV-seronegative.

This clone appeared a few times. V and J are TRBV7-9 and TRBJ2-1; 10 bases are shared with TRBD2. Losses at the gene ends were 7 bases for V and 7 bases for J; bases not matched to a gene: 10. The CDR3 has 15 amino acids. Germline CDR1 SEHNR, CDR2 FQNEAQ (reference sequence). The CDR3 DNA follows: TGTGCCAGCAATCCAGCGGGAGGGCCATGGAATGAGCAGTTCTTC. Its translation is CASNPAGGPWNEQFF.

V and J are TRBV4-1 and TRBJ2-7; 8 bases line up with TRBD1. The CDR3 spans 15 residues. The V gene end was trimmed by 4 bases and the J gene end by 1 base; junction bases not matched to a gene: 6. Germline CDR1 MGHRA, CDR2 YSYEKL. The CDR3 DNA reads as TGCGCCAGCAGCCCTGGACAGGGATCATCCTACGAGCAGTACTTC. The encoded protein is CASSPGQGSSYEQYF.

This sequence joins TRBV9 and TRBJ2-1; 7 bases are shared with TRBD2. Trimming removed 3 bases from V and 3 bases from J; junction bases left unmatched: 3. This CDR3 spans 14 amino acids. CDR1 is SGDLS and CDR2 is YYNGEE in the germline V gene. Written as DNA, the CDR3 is TGTGCCAGCAGCGGAGCGGGAATCTACAATGAGCAGTTCTTC. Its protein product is CASSGAGIYNEQFF.

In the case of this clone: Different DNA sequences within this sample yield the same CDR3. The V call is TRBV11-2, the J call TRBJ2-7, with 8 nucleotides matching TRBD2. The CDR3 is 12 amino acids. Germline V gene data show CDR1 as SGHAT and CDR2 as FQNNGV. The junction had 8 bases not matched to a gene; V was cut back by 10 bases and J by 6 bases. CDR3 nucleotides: TGTGCCACCGCGGGGGGAGGACTCGAGCAGTACGTC. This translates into CATAGGGLEQYV.

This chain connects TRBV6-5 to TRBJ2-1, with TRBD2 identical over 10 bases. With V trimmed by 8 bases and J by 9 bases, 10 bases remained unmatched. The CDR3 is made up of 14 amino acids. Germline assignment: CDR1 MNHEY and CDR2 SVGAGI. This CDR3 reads CASGLAGAITEQFF. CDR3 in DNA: TGTGCCAGCGGTCTAGCGGGAGCCATAACTGAGCAGTTCTTC.

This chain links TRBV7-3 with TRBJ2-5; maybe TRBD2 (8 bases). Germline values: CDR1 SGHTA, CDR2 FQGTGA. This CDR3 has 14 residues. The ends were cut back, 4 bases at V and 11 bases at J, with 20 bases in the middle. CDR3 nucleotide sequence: TGTGCCAGCAGCTCAGGGGGGACTAGTGACGTTCAGTACTTC. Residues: CASSSGGTSDVQYF.

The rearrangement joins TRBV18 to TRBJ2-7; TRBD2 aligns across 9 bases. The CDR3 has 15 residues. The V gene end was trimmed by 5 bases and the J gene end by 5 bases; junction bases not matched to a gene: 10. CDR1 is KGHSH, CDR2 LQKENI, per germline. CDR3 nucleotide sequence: TGTGCCAGCTCAAAAACCCCTAGCGGGAACAACGAGCAGTACTTC. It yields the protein CASSKTPSGNNEQYF.

The CDR3 DNA sequence: TGCGCCAGCAGTGATAGGGGCATCGGTAATCAGCCCCAGCATTTT. Translated, it gives CASSDRGIGNQPQHF. The chain links TRBV10-1 to TRBJ1-5, with D possibly matching TRBD1 (5 bases). The CDR3 is made up of 15 amino acids. Germline CDR1 reads WNHNN; CDR2 reads SYGVQD (reference sequence). Trimming removed 3 bases from V and 4 bases from J, with 13 bases in between.

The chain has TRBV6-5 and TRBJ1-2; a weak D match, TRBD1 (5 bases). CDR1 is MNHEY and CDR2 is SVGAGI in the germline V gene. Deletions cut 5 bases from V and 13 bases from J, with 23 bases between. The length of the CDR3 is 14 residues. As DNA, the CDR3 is TGTGCCAGCAGTGAAACCGACGCGGGACGTCACGCCACCTTC. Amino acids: CASSETDAGRHATF.

The CDR3 DNA is TGTGCCAGCAGCTCCATAGGACAGGGGGCTCGGCAGCCCCAGCATTTT. Its protein is CASSSIGQGARQPQHF. This rearrangement joins TRBV7-9 to TRBJ1-5; 11 nucleotides line up with TRBD1. CDR3 length equals 16 residues. The ends lost 4 bases at V and 7 bases at J; junction bases unmatched: 9. CDR1 SEHNR and CDR2 FQNEAQ come from the germline V gene (reference sequence).

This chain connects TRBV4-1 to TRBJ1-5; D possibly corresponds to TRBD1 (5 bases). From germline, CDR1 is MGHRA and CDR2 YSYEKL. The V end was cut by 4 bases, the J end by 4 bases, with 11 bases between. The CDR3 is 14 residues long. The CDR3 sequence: CASSLLQGNQPQHF. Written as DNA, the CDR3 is TGCGCCAGCAGCCTCTTGCAGGGTAATCAGCCCCAGCATTTT.

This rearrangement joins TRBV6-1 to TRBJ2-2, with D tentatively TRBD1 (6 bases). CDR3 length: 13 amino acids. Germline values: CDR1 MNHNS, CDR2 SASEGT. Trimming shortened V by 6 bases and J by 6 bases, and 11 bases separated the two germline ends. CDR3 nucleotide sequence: TGTGCCAGCAGCCCCAGACAGGCCGGGGAGCTGTTTTTT. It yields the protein CASSPRQAGELFF.

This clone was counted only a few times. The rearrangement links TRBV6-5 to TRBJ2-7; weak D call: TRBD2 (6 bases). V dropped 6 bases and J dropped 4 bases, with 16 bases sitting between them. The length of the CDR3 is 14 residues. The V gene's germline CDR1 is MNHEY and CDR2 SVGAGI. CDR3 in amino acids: CASRSREVPYEQYF. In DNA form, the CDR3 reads TGTGCCAGCAGGAGCAGGGAGGTCCCTTACGAGCAGTACTTC.

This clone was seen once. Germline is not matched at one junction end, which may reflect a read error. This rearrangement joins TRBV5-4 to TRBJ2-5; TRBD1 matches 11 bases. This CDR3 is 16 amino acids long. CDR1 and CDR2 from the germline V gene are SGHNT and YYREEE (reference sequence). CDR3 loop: CASSPPGQGDKEAQYF. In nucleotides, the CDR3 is TGTGCCAGCAGCCCACCGGGACAGGGGGACAAAGAGGCCCAGTACTTC.

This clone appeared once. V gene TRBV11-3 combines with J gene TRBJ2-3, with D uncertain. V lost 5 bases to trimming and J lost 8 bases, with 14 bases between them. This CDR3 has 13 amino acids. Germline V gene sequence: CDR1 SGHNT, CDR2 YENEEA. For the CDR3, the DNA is TGTGCCAGCAGCGTCCTAGGCTCTCCTACGCAGTATTTT. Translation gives CASSVLGSPTQYF.

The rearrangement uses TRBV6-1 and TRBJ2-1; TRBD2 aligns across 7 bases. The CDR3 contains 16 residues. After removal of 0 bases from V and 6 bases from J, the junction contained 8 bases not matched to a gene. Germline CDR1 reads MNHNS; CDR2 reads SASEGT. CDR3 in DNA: TGTGCCAGCAGTGAAGCGTGGGCGGGAGTAGGCAATGAGCAGTTCTTC. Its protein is CASSEAWAGVGNEQFF.

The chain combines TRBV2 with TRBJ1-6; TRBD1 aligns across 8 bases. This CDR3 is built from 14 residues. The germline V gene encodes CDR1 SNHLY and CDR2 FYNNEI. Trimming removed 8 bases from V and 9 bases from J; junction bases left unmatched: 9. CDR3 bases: TGTGCCAGCGGGGACAGGATTCAACCTTCACCCCTCCACTTT. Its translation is CASGDRIQPSPLHF.

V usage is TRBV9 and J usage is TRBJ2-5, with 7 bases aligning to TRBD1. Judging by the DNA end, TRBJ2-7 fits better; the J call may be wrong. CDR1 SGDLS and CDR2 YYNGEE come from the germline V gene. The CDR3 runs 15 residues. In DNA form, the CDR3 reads TGTGCCAGCAGCGCGACAGGGAGAAGTTCTTACGAGCAGTACTTC. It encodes CASSATGRSSYEQYF.

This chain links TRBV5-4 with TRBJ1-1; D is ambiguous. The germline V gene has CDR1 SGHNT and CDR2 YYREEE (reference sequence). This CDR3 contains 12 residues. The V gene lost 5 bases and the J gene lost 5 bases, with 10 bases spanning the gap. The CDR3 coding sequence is TGTGCCAGCAGTTATTCCCGGACTGAAGCTTTCTTT. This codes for CASSYSRTEAFF. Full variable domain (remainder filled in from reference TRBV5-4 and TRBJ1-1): ETGVTQSPTHLIKTRGQQVTLRCSSQSGHNTVSWYQQALGQGPQFIFQYYREEENGRGNFPPRFSGLQFPNYSSELNVNALELDDSALYLCASSYSRTEAFFGQGTRLTVV.

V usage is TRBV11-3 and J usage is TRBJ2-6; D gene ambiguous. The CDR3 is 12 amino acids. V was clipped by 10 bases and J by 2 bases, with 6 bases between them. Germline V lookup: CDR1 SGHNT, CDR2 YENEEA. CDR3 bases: TGTGCCATCCAGGCTGGGGCCAACGTCCTGACTTTC. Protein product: CAIQAGANVLTF.

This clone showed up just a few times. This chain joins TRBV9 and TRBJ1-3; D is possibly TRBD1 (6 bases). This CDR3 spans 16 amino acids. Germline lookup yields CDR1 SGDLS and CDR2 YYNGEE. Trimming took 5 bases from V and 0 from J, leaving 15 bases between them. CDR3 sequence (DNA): TGTGCCAGCAGTGAACGGGACACCCTCTCTGGAAACACCATATATTTT. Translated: CASSERDTLSGNTIYF.

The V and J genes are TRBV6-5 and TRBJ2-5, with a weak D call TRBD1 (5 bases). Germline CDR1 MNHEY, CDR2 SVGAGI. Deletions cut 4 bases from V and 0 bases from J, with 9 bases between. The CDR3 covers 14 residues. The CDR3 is CASSSSGYQETQYF. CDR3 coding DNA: TGTGCCAGCAGTTCGTCAGGGTACCAAGAGACCCAGTACTTC.

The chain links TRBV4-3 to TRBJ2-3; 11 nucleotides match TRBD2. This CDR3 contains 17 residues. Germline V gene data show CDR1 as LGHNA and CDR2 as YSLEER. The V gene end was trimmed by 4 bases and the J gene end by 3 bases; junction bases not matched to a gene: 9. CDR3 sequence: CASSLSPTSGRTDTQYF. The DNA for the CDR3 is TGCGCCAGCAGCCTATCACCTACTAGCGGGAGAACAGATACGCAGTATTTT.

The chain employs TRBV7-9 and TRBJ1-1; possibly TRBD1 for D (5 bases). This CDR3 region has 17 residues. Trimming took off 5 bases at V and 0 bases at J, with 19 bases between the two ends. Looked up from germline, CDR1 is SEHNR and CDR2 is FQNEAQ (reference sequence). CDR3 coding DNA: TGTGCCAGCAGCGGCTGGGACCCGGCGGGGATGAACACTGAAGCTTTCTTT. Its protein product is CASSGWDPAGMNTEAFF.

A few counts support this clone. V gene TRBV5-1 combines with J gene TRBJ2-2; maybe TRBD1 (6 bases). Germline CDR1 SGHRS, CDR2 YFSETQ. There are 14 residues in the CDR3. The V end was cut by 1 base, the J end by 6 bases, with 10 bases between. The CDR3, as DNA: TGCGCCAGCAGCTTGAGCCCAGGGGCCGGGGAGCTGTTTTTT. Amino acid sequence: CASSLSPGAGELFF.

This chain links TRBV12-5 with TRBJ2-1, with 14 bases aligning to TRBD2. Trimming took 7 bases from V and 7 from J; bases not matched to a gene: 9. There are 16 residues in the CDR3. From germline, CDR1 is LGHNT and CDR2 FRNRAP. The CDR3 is CASARPGLAGENEQFF. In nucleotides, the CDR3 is TGTGCTAGTGCTCGACCGGGACTAGCGGGAGAGAATGAGCAGTTCTTC.

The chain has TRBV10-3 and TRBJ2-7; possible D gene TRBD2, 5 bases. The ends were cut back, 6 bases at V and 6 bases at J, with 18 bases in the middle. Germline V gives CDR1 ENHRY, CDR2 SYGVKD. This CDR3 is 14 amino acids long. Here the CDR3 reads CAIRRTEVGGEQYV. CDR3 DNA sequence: TGTGCCATCAGAAGGACGGAGGTGGGTGGCGAGCAGTACGTC.